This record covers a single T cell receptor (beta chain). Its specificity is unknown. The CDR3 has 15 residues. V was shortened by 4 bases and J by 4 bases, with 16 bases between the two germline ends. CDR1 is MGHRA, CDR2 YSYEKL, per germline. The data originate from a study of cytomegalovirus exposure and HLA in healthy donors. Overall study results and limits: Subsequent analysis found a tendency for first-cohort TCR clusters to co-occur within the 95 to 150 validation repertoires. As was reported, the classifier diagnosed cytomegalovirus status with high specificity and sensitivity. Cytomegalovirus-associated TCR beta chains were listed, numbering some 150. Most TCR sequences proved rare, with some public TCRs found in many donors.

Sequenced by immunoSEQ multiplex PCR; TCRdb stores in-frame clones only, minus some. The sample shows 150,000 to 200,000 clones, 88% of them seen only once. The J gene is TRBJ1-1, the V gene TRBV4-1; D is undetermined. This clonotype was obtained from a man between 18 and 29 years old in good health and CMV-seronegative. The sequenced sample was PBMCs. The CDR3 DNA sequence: TGCGCCAGCAGCCCTTTGCCGAGTACTGGCACTGAAGCTTTCTTT. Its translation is CASSPLPSTGTEAFF.